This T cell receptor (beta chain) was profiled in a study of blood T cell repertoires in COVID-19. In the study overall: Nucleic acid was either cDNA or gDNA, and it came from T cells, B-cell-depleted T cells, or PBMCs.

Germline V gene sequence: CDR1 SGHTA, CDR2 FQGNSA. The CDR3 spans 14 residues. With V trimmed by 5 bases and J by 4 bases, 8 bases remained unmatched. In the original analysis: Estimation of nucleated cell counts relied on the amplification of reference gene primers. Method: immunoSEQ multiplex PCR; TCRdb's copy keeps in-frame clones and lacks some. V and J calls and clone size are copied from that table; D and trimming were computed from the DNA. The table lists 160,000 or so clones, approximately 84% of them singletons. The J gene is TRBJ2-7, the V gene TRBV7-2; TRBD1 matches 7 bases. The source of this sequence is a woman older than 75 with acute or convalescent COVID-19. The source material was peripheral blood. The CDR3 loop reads CASSTRTGRYEQYF. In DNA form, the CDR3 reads TGTGCCAGCAGCACCCGGACAGGAAGGTACGAGCAGTACTTC.